These 5 T cell receptor beta chains were all obtained from the same sample, sequenced in a study of regulatory dendritic cells for organ transplantation. Some clones are missing from TCRdb's copy, which holds only in-frame ones; the method was immunoSEQ multiplex PCR. The table includes 30,000 to 40,000 clones, about 89% detected once. The sequenced material came from naive CD8+ T cells from blood. Subset noted: CD45RA+ naive T cells. The receptors here all came from a human donor in good health.

The V gene is TRBV28, the J gene TRBJ2-1, with TRBD2 identical over 7 bases. The V gene end was trimmed by 5 bases and the J gene end by 2 bases; junction bases not matched to a gene: 9. This CDR3 contains 16 residues. In germline, CDR1 is MDHEN, CDR2 SYDVKM. As DNA, the CDR3 is TGTGCCAGCAGTCCCCAGCTAGCGGAGGCCTACAATGAGCAGTTCTTC. Translating gives CASSPQLAEAYNEQFF.

Remarks on this clone: The junction does not match germline at one end; this may be a read error. J is TRBJ1-2 and V is TRBV7-9, with unresolved D. Germline V gene sequence: CDR1 SEHNR, CDR2 FQNEAQ (reference sequence). The CDR3 has 11 amino acids. The CDR3 is CASSLYYSLAF. In DNA, the CDR3 is TGTGCCAGCAGCTTATATTACTCTCTCGCCTTC.

The chain couples TRBV5-4 to TRBJ2-7, with a tentative D call TRBD1 (5 bases). The CDR3 has 11 residues. V shed 2 bases and J shed 6 bases, with 6 bases lying between them. The germline V gene encodes CDR1 SGHNT and CDR2 YYREEE (reference sequence). Here the CDR3 DNA reads TGTGCCAGCAGCTTTGGGGCCGAGCAGTACTTC. Translation gives CASSFGAEQYF.

This sequence joins TRBV29-1 and TRBJ1-1, with a tentative D call TRBD1 (6 bases). The V gene lost 0 bases and the J gene lost 5 bases, with 22 bases spanning the gap. The germline V gene encodes CDR1 SQVTM and CDR2 ANQGSEA. The CDR3 totals 17 residues. For the CDR3, the DNA is TGCAGCGTTGAAGATCTTGAGGGACAAGCCTGGGGAACTGAAGCTTTCTTT. Translating gives CSVEDLEGQAWGTEAFF. Looking up the rest from reference TRBV29-1 and TRBJ1-1 gives the full variable domain: SAVISQKPSRDICQRGTSLTIQCQVDSQVTMMFWYRQQPGQSLTLIATANQGSEATYESGFVIDKFPISRPNLTFSTLTVSNMSPEDSSIYLCSVEDLEGQAWGTEAFFGQGTRLTVV.

V gene TRBV6-5 combines with J gene TRBJ2-1, with 7 bases that match TRBD2. With V trimmed by 0 bases and J by 8 bases, 1 base remained unmatched. The CDR3 has 13 residues. Germline-derived CDR1 and CDR2 are MNHEY and SVGAGI. CDR3 in DNA: TGTGCCAGCAGTTACTCCACTAGCGATGAGCAGTTCTTC. It codes for CASSYSTSDEQFF.